These 26 T cell receptor beta chains originate from one sample sequenced in a study of cytomegalovirus exposure and HLA in healthy donors. It was with 60 Vbeta and 13 Jbeta primers that the PCR ran. Measured with immunoSEQ multiplex PCR; TCRdb has only the in-frame clones, and not every one. Altogether about 150,000 clones are present, roughly three quarters being singletons, with the ten largest covering approximately 8%. The sequenced sample consisted of PBMCs. The source of these receptors is a man aged 25-45 years in good health and CMV-seropositive.

CDR3 nucleotide sequence: TGTGCCAGCAGCCGGGACAGACACTCTGGGGCCAACGTCCTGACTTTC. As protein: CASSRDRHSGANVLTF. The rearrangement joins TRBV28 to TRBJ2-6; 7 bases are a match to TRBD1. The CDR3 has 16 amino acids. J was trimmed by 0 bases and V by 6 bases; bases with no gene match: 5. Germline CDR1 is MDHEN and CDR2 is SYDVKM.

The chain carries TRBV30 and TRBJ1-2; weak D call: TRBD1 (6 bases). Deletions cut 0 bases from V and 1 base from J, with 12 bases between. Germline CDR1 reads GTSNPN; CDR2 reads SVGIG (reference sequence). This CDR3 contains 15 residues. This CDR3 reads CAWSVKGVINYGYTF. The CDR3 DNA sequence: TGTGCCTGGAGTGTAAAGGGGGTGATTAACTATGGCTACACCTTC.

The DNA of the CDR3 is TGCAGCGTTCAACGCGAAGACAATGAGCAGTTCTTC. Amino acids: CSVQREDNEQFF. The chain couples TRBV29-1 to TRBJ2-1; D gene unclear. Trimming took 5 bases from V and 5 from J, leaving 10 bases between them. Looked up from germline, CDR1 is SQVTM and CDR2 is ANQGSEA. The CDR3 loop spans 12 amino acids.

The chain is built from TRBV28 and TRBJ1-2, with unresolved D. Per germline, CDR1 MDHEN and CDR2 SYDVKM. V lost 5 bases and J lost 7, with 14 bases in between. There are 13 residues in the CDR3. This CDR3 reads CASSPFPYLGYTF. CDR3 nucleotide sequence: TGTGCCAGCAGTCCCTTCCCCTACCTTGGCTACACCTTC.

On this clone: The junction departs from the called germline gene at one end, perhaps through a read error. The identical CDR3 is also encoded by other nucleotide sequences in the sample. The V call is TRBV11-2, the J call TRBJ1-1, with D unresolved. The CDR3 is 14 residues long. Germline CDR1 SGHAT, CDR2 FQNNGV. The CDR3 spells CASSPVSPNTEAFF. CDR3 bases: TGCGCCAGCAGCCCGGTCTCGCCGAACACTGAAGCTTTCTTT. The variable domain in full, completed from reference TRBV11-2 and TRBJ1-1, reads EAGVAQSPRYKIIEKRQSVAFWCNPISGHATLYWYQQILGQGPKLLIQFQNNGVVDDSQLPKDRFSAERLKGVDSTLKIQPAKLEDSAVYLCASSPVSPNTEAFFGQGTRLTVV.

This clone was observed a few times. This rearrangement joins TRBV7-2 to TRBJ1-2; TRBD1 matches 7 bases. Per the germline V gene, CDR1 is SGHTA and CDR2 is FQGNSA. The CDR3 is 12 residues long. J gave up 6 bases and V 3 bases, and 1 base lay outside the gene matches. CDR3 nucleotide sequence: TGTGCCAGCAGCTTGAGGGGGCATGGCTACACCTTC. As protein: CASSLRGHGYTF.

This clone was counted between two and nine times. V is TRBV4-3 and J is TRBJ2-3, with 8 positions matching TRBD2. CDR1 and CDR2 (germline): LGHNA, YSLEER. V dropped 2 bases and J dropped 7; count of bases not matched to a gene: 20. CDR3 length: 19 residues. The CDR3 region is CASSQIALSLAGPSHTQYF. The CDR3 region has the DNA TGCGCCAGCAGCCAAATAGCCCTCTCTCTAGCGGGCCCTAGCCATACGCAGTATTTT.

The chain couples TRBV10-3 to TRBJ2-7; 11 bases fit TRBD2. The CDR3 contains 16 residues. Trimming took 3 bases from V and 7 from J; bases not matched to a gene: 11. Germline values: CDR1 ENHRY, CDR2 SYGVKD. Here the CDR3 DNA reads TGTGCCATCAGTGATCGTAATAGCGGGGGGGCAGGGGAGCAGTACTTC. As protein: CAISDRNSGGAGEQYF.

This clone turned up a few times. The gene calls are TRBV27 and TRBJ2-6; D remains unclear. Germline CDR1 is MNHEY and CDR2 is SMNVEV (reference sequence). The V end was cut by 6 bases, the J end by 0 bases, with 15 bases between. This CDR3 has 17 amino acids. The CDR3, as DNA: TGTGCCAGCAGGCCCGTGGGCACAACCTCTGGGGCCAACGTCCTGACTTTC. Translation: CASRPVGTTSGANVLTF.

To note about this clone: Other nucleotide sequences in the sample specify the same CDR3. In DNA, the CDR3 is TGTGCCAGCAGCCCTCGGGGCTCCTACGAGCAGTACTTC. It specifies CASSPRGSYEQYF. This chain links TRBV11-2 with TRBJ2-7; weak D call: TRBD2 (5 bases). CDR1 SGHAT and CDR2 FQNNGV come from the germline V gene. CDR3 length: 13 amino acids. Trimming shortened V by 5 bases and J by 0 bases, and 8 bases separated the two germline ends.

This chain joins TRBV23-1 and TRBJ2-2; 10 nucleotides line up with TRBD1. Being an ORF, TRBV23-1 has a function that is uncertain. CDR3 length equals 17 residues. The ends lost 2 bases at V and 0 bases at J; junction bases unmatched: 3. This CDR3 is CASSQLGTGANTGELFF. CDR3 nucleotide sequence: TGCGCCAGCAGTCAACTTGGGACAGGGGCGAACACCGGGGAGCTGTTTTTT.

The chain combines TRBV5-4 with TRBJ2-3; the match to TRBD1 covers 7 bases. This CDR3 is 16 amino acids long. From germline, CDR1 is SGHNT and CDR2 YYREEE (reference sequence). J gave up 3 bases and V 3 bases, and 10 bases lay outside the gene matches. CDR3 bases: TGTGCCAGCAGCTACCGGACAGGAGGCACTACAGATACGCAGTATTTT. Translating gives CASSYRTGGTTDTQYF.

The table lists this clone with a few counts. The chain couples TRBV11-3 to TRBJ2-2; no clear D. The CDR3 is made up of 13 amino acids. Germline V gene sequence: CDR1 SGHNT, CDR2 YENEEA. Trimming took 5 bases from V and 3 from J, leaving 7 bases between them. The CDR3: CASSPQYTGELFF. The CDR3 DNA reads as TGTGCCAGCAGCCCACAGTACACCGGGGAGCTGTTTTTT.

The rearrangement uses TRBV9 and TRBJ1-2, with no clear D. V shed 0 bases and J shed 2 bases, with 14 bases lying between them. Germline V gene data show CDR1 as SGDLS and CDR2 as YYNGEE. The CDR3 has 16 residues. The CDR3: CASSVGVGLVNYGYTF. The CDR3 DNA is TGTGCCAGCAGCGTAGGGGTTGGGCTGGTAAACTATGGCTACACCTTC. Filled out from reference TRBV9 and TRBJ1-2, the complete variable domain reads DSGVTQTPKHLITATGQRVTLRCSPRSGDLSVYWYQQSLDQGLQFLIQYYNGEERAKGNILERFSAQQFPDLHSELNLSSLELGDSALYFCASSVGVGLVNYGYTFGSGTRLTVV.

In the case of this clone: Its ends do not fully match the called genes, so a read error is possible. V gene TRBV27 combines with J gene TRBJ2-7, with TRBD2 matching 13 bases. Germline V gene sequence: CDR1 MNHEY, CDR2 SMNVEV (reference sequence). The CDR3 contains 14 residues. The CDR3 loop is CAGSRGTSGIEQYF. For the CDR3, the DNA is TGTGCCGGCAGCCGAGGGACTAGCGGGATCGAGCAGTACTTC.

This chain joins TRBV7-2 and TRBJ1-5; no definite D call. CDR3 length equals 13 residues. Germline assignment: CDR1 SGHTA and CDR2 FQGNSA. Trimming took 6 bases from V and 2 from J, leaving 8 bases between them. CDR3 protein: CASSYRGNQPQHF. The CDR3 DNA sequence: TGTGCCAGCAGTTACAGAGGCAATCAGCCCCAGCATTTT.

V gene TRBV11-1 combines with J gene TRBJ2-4; perhaps TRBD1 as D (6 bases). Per the germline V gene, CDR1 is SGHAT and CDR2 is FQDESV (reference sequence). There are 14 residues in the CDR3. The V and J ends lost 3 bases and 7 bases respectively, with 13 bases between them. CDR3 region: CASSFDRPPNIQYF. The CDR3 DNA follows: TGTGCCAGCAGCTTTGACAGGCCCCCTAACATTCAGTACTTC. Full variable domain (remainder filled in from reference TRBV11-1 and TRBJ2-4): EAEVAQSPRYKITEKSQAVAFWCDPISGHATLYWYRQILGQGPELLVQFQDESVVDDSQLPKDRFSAERLKGVDSTLKIQPAELGDSAMYLCASSFDRPPNIQYFGAGTRLSVL.

J is TRBJ2-1 and V is TRBV28, with 12 bases fitting TRBD1. Losses at the gene ends were 3 bases for V and 0 bases for J; bases not matched to a gene: 3. The CDR3 consists of 17 residues. Germline lookup yields CDR1 MDHEN and CDR2 SYDVKM. The CDR3 DNA reads TGTGCCAGCAGTTTGGGACAGGGGGCAAGCTCCTACAATGAGCAGTTCTTC. It translates to CASSLGQGASSYNEQFF.

The CDR3 DNA follows: TGTGCCAGCAGCTCCCCGGGAGGGAACTATGGCTACACCTTC. Amino acids: CASSSPGGNYGYTF. V and J are TRBV11-2 and TRBJ1-2; no definite D call. V was clipped by 4 bases and J by 2 bases, with 11 bases between them. CDR1 and CDR2 (germline): SGHAT, FQNNGV. The CDR3 has 14 amino acids.

The V and J genes are TRBV30 and TRBJ2-7, with D possibly TRBD1 on 5 matching bases. The ends were cut back, 1 base at V and 0 bases at J, with 10 bases in the middle. Per the germline V gene, CDR1 is GTSNPN and CDR2 is SVGIG (reference sequence). The CDR3 has 14 amino acids. The CDR3 sequence is CAWSGTGFSYEQYF. The CDR3 DNA reads as TGTGCCTGGAGTGGAACAGGTTTCTCCTACGAGCAGTACTTC.

The V call is TRBV27, the J call TRBJ2-7; 8 positions match TRBD2. J lost 0 bases, V lost 6 bases, and 4 bases had no gene match. From germline, CDR1 is MNHEY and CDR2 SMNVEV (reference sequence). This CDR3 region has 14 residues. The CDR3: CASSGGGSSYEQYF. CDR3 sequence (DNA): TGTGCCAGCAGCGGGGGGGGGAGCTCCTACGAGCAGTACTTC.

The V gene is TRBV19, the J gene TRBJ2-5, with 10 bases identical to TRBD2. This CDR3 has 17 amino acids. Germline CDR1 LNHDA, CDR2 SQIVND (reference sequence). With V trimmed by 3 bases and J by 2 bases, 9 bases remained unmatched. The CDR3 DNA sequence: TGTGCCAGTAGTATCAGTAGCGGGAGGCCAAGGCAAGAGACCCAGTACTTC. Translating it yields CASSISSGRPRQETQYF.

The chain couples TRBV5-6 to TRBJ1-2, with a weak D call TRBD1 (5 bases). V was clipped by 0 bases and J by 4 bases, with 7 bases between them. The CDR3 covers 13 residues. Per the germline V gene, CDR1 is SGHDT and CDR2 is YYEEEE. CDR3 nucleotide sequence: TGTGCCAGCAGCTTGGGACAGCCCTATGGCTACACCTTC. Encoded protein: CASSLGQPYGYTF.

V gene TRBV5-1 combines with J gene TRBJ1-1; weak D call: TRBD1 (5 bases). V was cut by 0 bases and J by 4 bases, with 10 bases left in between. Per germline, CDR1 SGHRS and CDR2 YFSETQ. The CDR3 sequence is 14 residues long. The DNA of the CDR3 is TGCGCCAGCAGCTTGGAGGGGCAGGCCACTGAAGCTTTCTTT. It is translated as CASSLEGQATEAFF.

V usage is TRBV2 and J usage is TRBJ2-6; D gene ambiguous. The germline V gene has CDR1 SNHLY and CDR2 FYNNEI. This CDR3 has 14 residues. The V gene lost 4 bases and the J gene lost 2 bases, with 6 bases spanning the gap. The CDR3 sequence is CASSARTGANVLTF. CDR3 DNA sequence: TGTGCCAGCAGTGCCAGGACTGGGGCCAACGTCCTGACTTTC.

V and J are TRBV6-5 and TRBJ2-1, with 7 bases lining up with TRBD1. The CDR3 covers 16 residues. The V segment lost 2 bases and the J segment 5 bases; nucleotides outside the gene matches: 9. Germline CDR1 MNHEY, CDR2 SVGAGI. The CDR3 loop is CASSYPPGTANNEQFF. The CDR3 coding sequence is TGTGCCAGCAGTTACCCCCCCGGGACAGCTAACAATGAGCAGTTCTTC.